The sequence of this T cell receptor beta chain was determined in a study of radiotherapy plus CTLA-4 blockade in lung cancer. Clones were sequenced by immunoSEQ multiplex PCR, and TCRdb holds only the in-frame ones, with some missing. Among 49,000 or so clones listed, 60% to 80% were seen once. Focal radiation was given together with CTLA-4 blockade (ipilimumab) to patients with chemo-refractory metastatic non-small-cell lung cancer. The CDR3 has 13 amino acids. From germline, CDR1 is MNHEY and CDR2 SVGAGI. V was clipped by 7 bases and J by 2 bases, with 9 bases between them. This TCR derives from a human donor with non-small cell lung cancer who had stable disease on radiotherapy plus ipilimumab. The sample in question was peripheral blood, obtained from a patient treated with radiotherapy plus ipilimumab. This rearrangement joins TRBV6-5 to TRBJ1-5; D is ambiguous. The CDR3 sequence: CASIFSRNQPQHF. As DNA, the CDR3 is TGTGCCAGCATTTTTTCACGCAATCAGCCCCAGCATTTT.